This T cell receptor beta chain was documented in a study of T cells in Graves' hyperthyroidism and ophthalmopathy. At the level of the study: Staff took peripheral blood when the initial diagnosis was made, before any treatment began.

For this clonotype: The antigen remains unidentified.

This CDR3 comprises 16 residues. Trimming cost V 4 bases and J 0 bases, with 14 bases left between them. Germline V CDR1 and CDR2: MNHNS, SASEGT. Study conclusions and caveats: The model foresaw ophthalmopathy a median around 6 months prior to onset.

There were TCR beta CDR3 regions amplified from RNA transcripts. HTBI primers were employed in a first-round RT-PCR of the TCR CDR3. TCRdb processed the multiplex PCR reads anew with MiXCR; each CDR3 protein has one entry. The sample lists roughly 530,000 distinct CDR3 sequences, over 15% occurring once. This TCR came from a woman younger than 35 with Graves' ophthalmopathy. Sequencing was done on a sample of blood. The chain couples TRBV6-1 to TRBJ2-3; D gene ambiguous. The CDR3 spells CASSAGRAPSTDTQYF. The CDR3 bases are TGTGCCAGCAGTGCCGGTCGGGCCCCTAGCACAGATACGCAGTATTTT.